This T cell receptor beta chain was identified in a study of naive and memory T cell subsets. About this clonotype itself: Its antigen remains unidentified.

Points from the study as a whole: A clonotype means one alpha or beta sequence, not an alpha/beta pair.

Two oligonucleotides, mixed equimolar, formed the beta constant-region primer covering TRBC1 and TRBC2. TCRdb processed the UMI-ligation and nested PCR reads anew with MiXCR; each CDR3 protein has one entry. The sample contains around 160,000 distinct CDR3 sequences, about 18% of which appear only once. This receptor was taken from a human donor in good health. The sample taken for sequencing was naive CD4+ T cells from blood.

The CDR3 loop is CASSPGLAGLTPAGEQFF. CDR3 nucleotide sequence: TGTGCCAGCTCACCTGGTCTAGCGGGTCTGACGCCAGCGGGTGAGCAGTTCTTC. V is TRBV18 and J is TRBJ2-1, with 8 positions matching TRBD2. CDR1 and CDR2 (germline): KGHSH, LQKENI. V lost 3 bases and J lost 9; bases outside the gene matches: 19. CDR3 length: 18 amino acids. Full variable domain (outside the CDR3, taken from reference TRBV18 and TRBJ2-1): NAGVMQNPRHLVRRRGQEARLRCSPMKGHSHVYWYRQLPEEGLKFMVYLQKENIIDESGMPKERFSAEFPKEGPSILRIQQVVRGDSAAYFCASSPGLAGLTPAGEQFFGPGTRLTVL.